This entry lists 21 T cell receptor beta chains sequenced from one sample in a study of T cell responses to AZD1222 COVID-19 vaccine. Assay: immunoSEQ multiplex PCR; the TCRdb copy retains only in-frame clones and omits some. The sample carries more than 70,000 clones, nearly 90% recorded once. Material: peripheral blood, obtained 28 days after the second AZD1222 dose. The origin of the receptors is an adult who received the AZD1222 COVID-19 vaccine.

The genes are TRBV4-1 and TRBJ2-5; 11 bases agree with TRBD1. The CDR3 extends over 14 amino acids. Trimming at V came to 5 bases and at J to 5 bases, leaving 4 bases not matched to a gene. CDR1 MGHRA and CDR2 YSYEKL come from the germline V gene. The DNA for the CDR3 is TGCGCCAGCAGCGTCGGGACAGGGGGGGAGACCCAGTACTTC. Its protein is CASSVGTGGETQYF.

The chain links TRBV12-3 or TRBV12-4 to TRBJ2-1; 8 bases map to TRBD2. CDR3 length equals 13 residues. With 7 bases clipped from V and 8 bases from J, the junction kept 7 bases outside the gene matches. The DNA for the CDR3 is TGTGCCAGCAAGCGGGAGTCAGCCCATGAGCAGTTCTTC. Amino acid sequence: CASKRESAHEQFF.

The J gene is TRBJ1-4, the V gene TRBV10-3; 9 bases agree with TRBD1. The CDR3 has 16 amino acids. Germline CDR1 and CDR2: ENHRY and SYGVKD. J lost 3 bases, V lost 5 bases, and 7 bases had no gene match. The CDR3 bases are TGTGCCATCAGTCCTCGACAGGGGGAGGCTAATGAAAAACTGTTTTTT. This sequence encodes CAISPRQGEANEKLFF.

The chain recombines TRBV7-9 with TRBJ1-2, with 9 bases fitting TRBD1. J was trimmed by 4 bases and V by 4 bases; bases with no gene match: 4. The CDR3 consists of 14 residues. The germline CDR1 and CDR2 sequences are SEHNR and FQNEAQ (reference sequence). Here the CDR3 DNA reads TGTGCCAGCAGCTCCTCGACAGGGGGCTATGGCTACACCTTC. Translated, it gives CASSSSTGGYGYTF.

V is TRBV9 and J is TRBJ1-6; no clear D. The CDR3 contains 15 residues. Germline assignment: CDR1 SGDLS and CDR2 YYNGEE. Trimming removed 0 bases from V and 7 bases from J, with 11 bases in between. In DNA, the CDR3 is TGTGCCAGCAGCGTAGAAGGCGGTTGGAATTCACCCCTCCACTTT. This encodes CASSVEGGWNSPLHF.

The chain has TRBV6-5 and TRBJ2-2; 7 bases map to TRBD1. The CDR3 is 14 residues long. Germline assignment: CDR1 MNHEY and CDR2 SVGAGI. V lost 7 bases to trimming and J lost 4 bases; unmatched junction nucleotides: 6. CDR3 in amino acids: CASTPGQFTGELFF. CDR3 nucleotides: TGTGCCAGCACCCCGGGACAGTTCACCGGGGAGCTGTTTTTT.

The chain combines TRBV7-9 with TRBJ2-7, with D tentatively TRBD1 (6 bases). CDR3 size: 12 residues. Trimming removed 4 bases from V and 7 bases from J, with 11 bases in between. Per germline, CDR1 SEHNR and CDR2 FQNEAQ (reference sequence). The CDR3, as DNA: TGTGCCAGCAGCTCCGGGACACCTGAGCAGTACTTC. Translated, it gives CASSSGTPEQYF.

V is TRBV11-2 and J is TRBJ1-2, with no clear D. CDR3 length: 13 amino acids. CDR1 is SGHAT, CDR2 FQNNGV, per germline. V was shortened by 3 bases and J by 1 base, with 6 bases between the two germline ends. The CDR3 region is CASSFPSNYGYTF. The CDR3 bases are TGTGCCAGCAGCTTCCCCAGTAACTATGGCTACACCTTC.

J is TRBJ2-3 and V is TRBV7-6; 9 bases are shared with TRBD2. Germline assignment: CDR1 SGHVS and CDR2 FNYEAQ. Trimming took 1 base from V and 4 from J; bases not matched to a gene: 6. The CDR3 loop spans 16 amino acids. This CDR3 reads CASSLGSGSVADTQYF. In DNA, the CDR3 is TGTGCCAGCAGCTTAGGTAGCGGGAGTGTCGCAGATACGCAGTATTTT.

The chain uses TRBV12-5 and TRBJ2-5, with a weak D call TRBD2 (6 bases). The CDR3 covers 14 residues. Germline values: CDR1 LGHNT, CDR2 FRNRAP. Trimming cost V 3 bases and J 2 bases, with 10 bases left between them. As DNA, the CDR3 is TGTGCTAGTGGTTTAGGGACTCCTCAAGAGACCCAGTACTTC. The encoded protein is CASGLGTPQETQYF.

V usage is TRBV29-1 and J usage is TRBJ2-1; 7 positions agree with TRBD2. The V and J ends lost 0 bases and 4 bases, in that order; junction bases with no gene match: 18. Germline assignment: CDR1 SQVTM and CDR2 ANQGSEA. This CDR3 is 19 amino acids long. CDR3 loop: CSVEDPLAANPLGYNEQFF. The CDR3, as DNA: TGCAGCGTTGAAGATCCCCTAGCGGCCAATCCTCTTGGGTACAATGAGCAGTTCTTC.

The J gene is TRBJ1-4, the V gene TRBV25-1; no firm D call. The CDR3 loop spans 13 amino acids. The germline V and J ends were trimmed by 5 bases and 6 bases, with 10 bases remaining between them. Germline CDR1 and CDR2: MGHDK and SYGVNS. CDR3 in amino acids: CASSKGLDEKLFF. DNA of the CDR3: TGTGCCAGCAGTAAAGGTTTGGATGAAAAACTGTTTTTT.

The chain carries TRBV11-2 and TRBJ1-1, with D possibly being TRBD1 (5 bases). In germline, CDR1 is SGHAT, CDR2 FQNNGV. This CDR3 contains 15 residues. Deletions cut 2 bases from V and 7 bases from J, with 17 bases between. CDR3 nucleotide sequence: TGTGCCAGCAGCTTATTCAGGGCTAACCCAAGTGAAGCTTTCTTT. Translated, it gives CASSLFRANPSEAFF.

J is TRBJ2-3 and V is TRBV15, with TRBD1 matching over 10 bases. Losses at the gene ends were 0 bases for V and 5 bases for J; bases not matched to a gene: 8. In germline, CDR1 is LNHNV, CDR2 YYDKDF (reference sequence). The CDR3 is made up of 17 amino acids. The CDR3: CATSRDLRQGAGDTQYF. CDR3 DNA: TGTGCCACCAGCAGAGATCTGAGACAGGGGGCTGGAGATACGCAGTATTTT.

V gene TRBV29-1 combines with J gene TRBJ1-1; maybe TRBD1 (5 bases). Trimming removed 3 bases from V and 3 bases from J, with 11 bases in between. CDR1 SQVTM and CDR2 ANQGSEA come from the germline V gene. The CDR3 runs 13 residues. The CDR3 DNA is TGCAGCGTTGATCGGGGCTTGGACACTGAAGCTTTCTTT. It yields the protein CSVDRGLDTEAFF.

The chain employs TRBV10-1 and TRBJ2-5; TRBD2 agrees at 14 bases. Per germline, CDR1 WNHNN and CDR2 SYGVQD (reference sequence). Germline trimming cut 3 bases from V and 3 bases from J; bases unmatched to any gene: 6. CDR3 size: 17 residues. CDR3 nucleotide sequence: TGCGCCAGCAGTGATGGGACTAGCGGGAGATTAGAAGAGACCCAGTACTTC. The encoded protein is CASSDGTSGRLEETQYF.

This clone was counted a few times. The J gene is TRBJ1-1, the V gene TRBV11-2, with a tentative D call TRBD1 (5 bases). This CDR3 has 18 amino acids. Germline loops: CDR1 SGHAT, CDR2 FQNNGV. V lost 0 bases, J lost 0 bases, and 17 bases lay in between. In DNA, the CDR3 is TGTGCCAGCAGCTTAGAGGAGGGGCCCGACCTAATGAACACTGAAGCTTTCTTT. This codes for CASSLEEGPDLMNTEAFF. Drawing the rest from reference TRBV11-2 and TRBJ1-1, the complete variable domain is EAGVAQSPRYKIIEKRQSVAFWCNPISGHATLYWYQQILGQGPKLLIQFQNNGVVDDSQLPKDRFSAERLKGVDSTLKIQPAKLEDSAVYLCASSLEEGPDLMNTEAFFGQGTRLTVV.

This CDR3 reads CASMIQLYGYTF. CDR3 DNA sequence: TGTGCCAGCATGATACAGCTTTATGGCTACACCTTC. The V call is TRBV6-5, the J call TRBJ1-2; D gene uncertain. The CDR3 runs to 12 residues. With 7 bases removed from V and 5 bases from J, the gap between germline ends came to 11 bases. The V gene's germline CDR1 is MNHEY and CDR2 SVGAGI.

The CDR3 is CASSIGHSGNQPQHF. CDR3 sequence (DNA): TGTGCCAGCAGCATAGGACATTCGGGCAATCAGCCCCAGCATTTT. The rearrangement joins TRBV9 to TRBJ1-5; a weak D match, TRBD1 (5 bases). Trimming left V 4 bases short and J 2 bases short, with 13 bases between. CDR1 and CDR2 (germline): SGDLS, YYNGEE. This CDR3 is built from 15 residues.

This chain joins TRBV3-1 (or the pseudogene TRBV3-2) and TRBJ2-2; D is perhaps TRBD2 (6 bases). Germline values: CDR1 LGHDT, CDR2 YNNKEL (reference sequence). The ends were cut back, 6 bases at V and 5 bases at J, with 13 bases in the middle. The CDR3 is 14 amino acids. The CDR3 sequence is CASREGEATGELFF. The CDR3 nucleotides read TGTGCCAGCAGGGAGGGTGAGGCGACCGGGGAGCTGTTTTTT.

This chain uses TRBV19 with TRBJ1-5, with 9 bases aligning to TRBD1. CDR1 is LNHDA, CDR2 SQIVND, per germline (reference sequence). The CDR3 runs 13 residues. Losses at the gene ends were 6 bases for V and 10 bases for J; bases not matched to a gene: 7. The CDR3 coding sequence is TGTGCCAGTAGACAGACAGGGGGGGAACCCCAGCATTTT. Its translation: CASRQTGGEPQHF.